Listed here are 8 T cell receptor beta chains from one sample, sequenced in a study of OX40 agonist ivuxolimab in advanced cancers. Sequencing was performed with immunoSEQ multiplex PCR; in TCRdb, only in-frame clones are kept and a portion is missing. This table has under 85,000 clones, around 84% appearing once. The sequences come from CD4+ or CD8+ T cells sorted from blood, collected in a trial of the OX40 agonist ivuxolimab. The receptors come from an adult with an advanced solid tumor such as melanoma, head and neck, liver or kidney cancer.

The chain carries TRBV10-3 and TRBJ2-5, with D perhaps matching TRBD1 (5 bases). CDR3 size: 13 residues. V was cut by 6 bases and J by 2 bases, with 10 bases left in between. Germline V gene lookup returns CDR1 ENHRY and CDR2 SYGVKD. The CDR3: CAISPRDQETQYF. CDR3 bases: TGTGCCATCAGCCCCAGGGATCAAGAGACCCAGTACTTC.

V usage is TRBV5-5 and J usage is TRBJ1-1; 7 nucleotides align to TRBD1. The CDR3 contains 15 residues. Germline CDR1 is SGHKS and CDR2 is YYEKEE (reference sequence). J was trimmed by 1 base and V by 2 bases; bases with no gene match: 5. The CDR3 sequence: CASSLEPGGNTEAFF. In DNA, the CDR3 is TGTGCCAGCAGCTTAGAACCAGGGGGGAACACTGAAGCTTTCTTT.

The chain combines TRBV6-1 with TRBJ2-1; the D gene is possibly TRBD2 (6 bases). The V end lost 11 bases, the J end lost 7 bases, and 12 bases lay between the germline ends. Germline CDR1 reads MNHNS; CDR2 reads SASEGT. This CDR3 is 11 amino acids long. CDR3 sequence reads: CAGGVGNEQFF. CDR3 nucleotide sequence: TGTGCCGGCGGGGTCGGGAATGAGCAGTTCTTC.

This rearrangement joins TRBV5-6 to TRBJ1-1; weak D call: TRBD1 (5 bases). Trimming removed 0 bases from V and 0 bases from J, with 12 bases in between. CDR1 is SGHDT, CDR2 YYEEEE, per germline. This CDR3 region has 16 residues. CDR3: CASSLGLTGLNTEAFF. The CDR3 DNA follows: TGTGCCAGCAGCTTGGGCCTGACGGGGCTGAACACTGAAGCTTTCTTT.

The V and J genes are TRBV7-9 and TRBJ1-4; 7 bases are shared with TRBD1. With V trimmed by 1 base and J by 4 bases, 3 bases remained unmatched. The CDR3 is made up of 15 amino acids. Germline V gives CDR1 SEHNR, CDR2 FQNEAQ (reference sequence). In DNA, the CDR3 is TGTGCCAGCAGCTTAGGGGGGACAGTTAATGAAAAACTGTTTTTT. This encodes CASSLGGTVNEKLFF.

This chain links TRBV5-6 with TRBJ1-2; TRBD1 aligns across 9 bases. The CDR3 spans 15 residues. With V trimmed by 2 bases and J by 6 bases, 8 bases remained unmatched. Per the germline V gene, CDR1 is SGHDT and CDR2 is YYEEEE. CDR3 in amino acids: CASSFPDRGSDGYTF. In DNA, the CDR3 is TGTGCCAGCAGCTTTCCAGACAGGGGGTCGGATGGCTACACCTTC.

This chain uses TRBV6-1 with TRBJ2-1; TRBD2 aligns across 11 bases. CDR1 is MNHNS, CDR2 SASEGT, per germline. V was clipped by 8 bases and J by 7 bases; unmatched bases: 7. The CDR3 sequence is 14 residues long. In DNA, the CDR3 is TGTGCCAGCGTGGGACTAGCGGTACGGAATGAGCAGTTCTTC. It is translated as CASVGLAVRNEQFF.

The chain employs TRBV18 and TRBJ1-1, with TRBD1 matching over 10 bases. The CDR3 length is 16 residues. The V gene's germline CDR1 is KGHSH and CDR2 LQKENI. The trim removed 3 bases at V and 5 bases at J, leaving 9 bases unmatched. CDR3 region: CASSPTIQDRGTEAFF. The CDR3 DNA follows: TGTGCCAGCTCACCTACCATTCAGGACAGGGGGACTGAAGCTTTCTTT. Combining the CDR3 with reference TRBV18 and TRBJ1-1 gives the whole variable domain NAGVMQNPRHLVRRRGQEARLRCSPMKGHSHVYWYRQLPEEGLKFMVYLQKENIIDESGMPKERFSAEFPKEGPSILRIQQVVRGDSAAYFCASSPTIQDRGTEAFFGQGTRLTVV.